This T cell receptor beta chain was recovered during a study of shared clonotypes between healthy human individuals. It was on ten immunoSEQ deep assay plates that unsorted PBMC DNA was sequenced. Here immunoSEQ multiplex PCR was the method, and the copy in TCRdb shows in-frame clones only, minus some. The table lists 450,000 to 500,000 clones, 65% to 80% of them singletons. Caucasian adults living in Nashville, Tennessee, provided all samples. The CDR3 consists of 12 residues. Germline loops: CDR1 SQVTM, CDR2 ANQGSEA. Regarding this clone: One base separates it from a far larger clone, so it is likely a read error.

This sequence originates from a woman aged 40 to 55 in good health. Some clones in this sample may be carry-over from other donors' samples. The sequenced material came from PBMCs. The rearrangement links TRBV29-1 to TRBJ1-2; D is ambiguous. In DNA form, the CDR3 reads TGCAGCATTGAAGACCATAACTATGGCTACACCTTC. It encodes CSIEDHNYGYTF.